This passage covers 21 T cell receptor beta chains from one sample sequenced in a study of blood T cell repertoires in COVID-19. Generated by immunoSEQ multiplex PCR, the TCRdb table keeps only in-frame clones and is missing some. Of hundreds of thousands of clones listed, roughly nine tenths are singletons. The sequenced material came from PBMCs or T cells enriched from blood (not recorded which). The receptors derive from a woman in her late teens or twenties who had recovered from COVID-19.

V is TRBV7-9 and J is TRBJ1-3; 12 nucleotides agree with TRBD1. The CDR3 totals 16 residues. V was pared by 3 bases and J by 4 bases, with 4 bases of the junction left unmatched. CDR1 is SEHNR, CDR2 FQNEAQ, per germline (reference sequence). The CDR3 spells CASSFGTGGEGNTIYF. The DNA for the CDR3 is TGTGCCAGCAGCTTTGGGACAGGGGGCGAGGGAAACACCATATATTTT.

V usage is TRBV7-9 and J usage is TRBJ1-2; 8 nucleotides agree with TRBD1. V was clipped by 8 bases and J by 2 bases; unmatched bases: 13. There are 16 residues in the CDR3. The germline gives CDR1 SEHNR, CDR2 FQNEAQ (reference sequence). CDR3 amino acids: CASPQGGSGGNYGYTF. The CDR3 nucleotides are TGTGCCAGCCCCCAGGGGGGCTCAGGGGGCAACTATGGCTACACCTTC.

The rearrangement uses TRBV3-1 (or the pseudogene TRBV3-2) and TRBJ2-5, with 14 bases matching TRBD2. The J segment lost 0 bases and the V segment lost 4 bases, leaving 4 bases of the junction unmatched. This CDR3 spans 17 amino acids. Germline assignment: CDR1 LGHDT and CDR2 YNNKEL (reference sequence). This chain's CDR3 is CASSRTSGGTNQETQYF. In nucleotides, the CDR3 is TGTGCCAGCAGCCGGACTAGCGGGGGGACTAACCAAGAGACCCAGTACTTC.

The chain is built from TRBV5-4 and TRBJ2-2, with D tentatively TRBD2 (6 bases). Germline V gene sequence: CDR1 SGHNT, CDR2 YYREEE (reference sequence). The CDR3 is 15 residues long. V was cut by 4 bases and J by 5 bases, with 15 bases left in between. CDR3 amino acids: CASSGGTGRTGELFF. The CDR3 DNA reads TGTGCCAGCAGCGGGGGGACTGGGAGGACCGGGGAGCTGTTTTTT.

The chain carries TRBV15 and TRBJ2-2, with a weak D call TRBD1 (6 bases). The CDR3 covers 16 residues. Germline values: CDR1 LNHNV, CDR2 YYDKDF (reference sequence). Deletions cut 0 bases from V and 4 bases from J, with 12 bases between. The CDR3 loop is CATSRDGVGGTGELFF. CDR3 nucleotide sequence: TGTGCCACCAGCAGAGATGGGGTAGGGGGCACCGGGGAGCTGTTTTTT.

The chain recombines TRBV9 with TRBJ2-5; the D gene is possibly TRBD2 (6 bases). V was cut by 4 bases and J by 7 bases, with 17 bases left in between. Looked up from germline, CDR1 is SGDLS and CDR2 is YYNGEE. This CDR3 spans 14 amino acids. The CDR3 nucleotides read TGTGCCAGCAGCCAGGGAGGCTATGGGTGGACCCAGTACTTC. This codes for CASSQGGYGWTQYF.

The sample holds a few counts of this clone. The J gene is TRBJ2-2, the V gene TRBV10-2; 12 positions match TRBD2. Germline lookup yields CDR1 WSHSY and CDR2 SAAADI. CDR3 length: 15 amino acids. The V gene end was trimmed by 8 bases and the J gene end by 1 base; junction bases not matched to a gene: 2. The CDR3 region has the DNA TGCGCCAGCTGGGGACTAGCGGGGAACACCGGGGAGCTGTTTTTT. Translated, it gives CASWGLAGNTGELFF.

The rearrangement joins TRBV10-2 to TRBJ2-1; D gene unclear. The V gene lost 2 bases and the J gene lost 3 bases, with 5 bases spanning the gap. The length of the CDR3 is 13 residues. Germline CDR1 reads WSHSY; CDR2 reads SAAADI. The CDR3 is CASSEPGYNEQFF. The CDR3 region has the DNA TGCGCCAGCAGTGAGCCGGGCTACAATGAGCAGTTCTTC.

The chain combines TRBV7-2 with TRBJ1-6, with D uncertain. Germline V CDR1 and CDR2: SGHTA, FQGNSA. Trimming left V 3 bases short and J 8 bases short, with 5 bases between. The CDR3 length is 12 residues. CDR3 nucleotide sequence: TGTGCCAGCAGCTTTAGTTATTCACCCCTCCACTTT. This translates into CASSFSYSPLHF.

The chain employs TRBV7-8 and TRBJ1-2, with TRBD1 identical over 8 bases. The CDR3 is made up of 15 amino acids. Germline trimming cut 5 bases from V and 0 bases from J; bases unmatched to any gene: 5. CDR1 and CDR2 (germline): SGHVS, FQNEAQ. This CDR3 is CASSQLDRANYGYTF. For the CDR3, the DNA is TGTGCCAGCAGCCAGCTGGACAGGGCTAACTATGGCTACACCTTC.

This clone was detected a few times. V usage is TRBV4-1 and J usage is TRBJ1-1, with D possibly being TRBD1 (6 bases). The CDR3 length is 14 residues. With 0 bases removed from V and 5 bases from J, the gap between germline ends came to 10 bases. Germline lookup yields CDR1 MGHRA and CDR2 YSYEKL. The CDR3 reads CASSQDGGGTEAFF. For the CDR3, the DNA is TGCGCCAGCAGCCAAGATGGGGGCGGGACTGAAGCTTTCTTT.

A single count supports this clone. The chain has TRBV2 and TRBJ2-5; D ambiguous. This CDR3 has 12 residues. Germline values: CDR1 SNHLY, CDR2 FYNNEI. V lost 5 bases to trimming and J lost 5 bases, with 9 bases between them. The CDR3 region has the DNA TGTGCCAGCAGTCTACCCGATGAGACCCAGTACTTC. Amino acids: CASSLPDETQYF. The full variable domain, completed using reference TRBV2 and TRBJ2-5, is EPEVTQTPSHQVTQMGQEVILRCVPISNHLYFYWYRQILGQKVEFLVSFYNNEISEKSEIFDDQFSVERPDGSNFTLKIRSTKLEDSAMYFCASSLPDETQYFGPGTRLLVL.

The genes are TRBV6-6 and TRBJ1-2, with TRBD1 identical over 8 bases. Per the germline V gene, CDR1 is MNHNY and CDR2 is SVGAGI (reference sequence). There are 14 residues in the CDR3. V lost 2 bases to trimming and J lost 8 bases; unmatched junction nucleotides: 7. The CDR3 bases are TGTGCCAGCAGTTACCCTACAGGGGGAGACGGCTACACCTTC. Translation gives CASSYPTGGDGYTF.

For the CDR3, the DNA is TGTGCCAGCAGCCCCCGGGACAAGGCCTACGAGCAGTACTTC. Its translation: CASSPRDKAYEQYF. This sequence joins TRBV28 and TRBJ2-7; a possible D gene is TRBD1 (6 bases). Germline lookup yields CDR1 MDHEN and CDR2 SYDVKM. The V end lost 6 bases, the J end lost 2 bases, and 14 bases lay between the germline ends. CDR3 length: 14 residues.

The chain employs TRBV28 and TRBJ2-7; 8 nucleotides line up with TRBD1. Germline CDR1 reads MDHEN; CDR2 reads SYDVKM. The CDR3 is made up of 16 amino acids. V dropped 3 bases and J dropped 2; count of bases not matched to a gene: 9. CDR3 DNA sequence: TGTGCCAGCAGTTTTTGGACGGGACAGGTGACCTACGAGCAGTACTTC. Amino acid sequence: CASSFWTGQVTYEQYF.

The V call is TRBV19, the J call TRBJ2-3; 13 bases are shared with TRBD2. Germline trimming cut 4 bases from V and 3 bases from J; bases unmatched to any gene: 7. CDR3 length equals 17 residues. Germline values: CDR1 LNHDA, CDR2 SQIVND (reference sequence). The CDR3 DNA is TGTGCCAGTAGTACACAGACTAGCGGGGGGTGGACAGATACGCAGTATTTT. Translated, it gives CASSTQTSGGWTDTQYF.

The chain joins TRBV4-1 to TRBJ1-1, with 9 bases aligning to TRBD1. Germline V CDR1 and CDR2: MGHRA, YSYEKL. V lost 4 bases, J lost 2 bases, and 5 bases stayed unmatched. The CDR3 is made up of 15 amino acids. The CDR3 spells CASSLAGQGNTEAFF. The CDR3 bases are TGCGCCAGCAGCCTTGCGGGACAGGGTAACACTGAAGCTTTCTTT.

This chain joins TRBV4-1 and TRBJ1-5, with D uncertain. In germline, CDR1 is MGHRA, CDR2 YSYEKL. Trimming shortened V by 1 base and J by 3 bases, and 4 bases separated the two germline ends. The CDR3 spans 13 residues. The CDR3 coding sequence is TGCGCCAGCAGCCAAGCTTACAATCAGCCCCAGCATTTT. Protein sequence: CASSQAYNQPQHF.

This clone has only one observation. V is TRBV5-6 and J is TRBJ1-5, with 10 bases that match TRBD1. The V gene end was trimmed by 4 bases and the J gene end by 4 bases; junction bases not matched to a gene: 5. Germline V lookup: CDR1 SGHDT, CDR2 YYEEEE. The CDR3 sequence is 15 residues long. The CDR3 DNA follows: TGTGCCAGCAGCCTGAGGGACAGGGGTAATCAGCCCCAGCATTTT. It specifies CASSLRDRGNQPQHF.

The chain has TRBV5-4 and TRBJ1-1; 7 bases align to TRBD1. This CDR3 contains 16 residues. V was clipped by 0 bases and J by 2 bases; unmatched bases: 7. CDR1 is SGHNT, CDR2 YYREEE, per germline (reference sequence). DNA of the CDR3: TGTGCCAGCAGCTTGGCCCCGGGACAGAGAAACACTGAAGCTTTCTTT. The encoded protein is CASSLAPGQRNTEAFF.

This clone came up once. V gene TRBV19 combines with J gene TRBJ2-1; 10 bases fit TRBD2. Germline assignment: CDR1 LNHDA and CDR2 SQIVND (reference sequence). The J segment lost 0 bases and the V segment lost 4 bases, leaving 9 bases of the junction unmatched. The CDR3 totals 18 residues. CDR3 DNA: TGTGCCAGTAGTAGTGGGATAGCGGGGGGCCCCTCCTACAATGAGCAGTTCTTC. Protein product: CASSSGIAGGPSYNEQFF.